One sample yielded the 22 T cell receptor beta chains listed below, sequenced in a study of T cells after yellow fever vaccination. TCRdb passed the 5' RACE reads through MiXCR, listing each CDR3 protein once. The sample yields about 220,000 distinct CDR3 sequences, about 3% seen once. The material was CD4+ T cells sorted from PBMCs, obtained 10 days after the yellow fever booster vaccination. Receptor source: a man between 18 and 35 years old who received the YFV17D yellow fever vaccine.

With respect to this clonotype: This may stem from a read error, because a much larger clone lies one nucleotide away. The V gene is TRBV12-3 or TRBV12-4, the J gene TRBJ1-4; 7 positions agree with TRBD1. J was trimmed by 12 bases and V by 3 bases; bases with no gene match: 4. This CDR3 has 12 residues. CDR3 sequence reads: CASSFTGEELFF. The DNA for the CDR3 is TGTGCCAGCAGTTTTACAGGGGAGGAACTGTTTTTT.

At least ten counts were recorded for this clonotype. The chain is built from TRBV6-5 and TRBJ2-7; 7 nucleotides match TRBD1. Germline V CDR1 and CDR2: MNHEY, SVGAGI. V dropped 6 bases and J dropped 1; count of bases not matched to a gene: 12. This CDR3 contains 16 residues. The CDR3 here is CASRNRGSGGSYEQYF. In nucleotides, the CDR3 is TGTGCCAGCAGAAATAGAGGCTCAGGGGGTTCCTACGAGCAGTACTTC.

The rearrangement links TRBV18 to TRBJ2-5, with D unresolved. The CDR3 loop spans 15 amino acids. The germline V and J ends were trimmed by 4 bases and 2 bases, with 14 bases remaining between them. Germline V gene sequence: CDR1 KGHSH, CDR2 LQKENI. This CDR3 reads CASSRSWAAQETQYF. The CDR3 coding sequence is TGTGCCAGCTCACGGTCGTGGGCAGCACAAGAGACCCAGTACTTC. Full variable domain (missing parts from reference TRBV18 and TRBJ2-5): NAGVMQNPRHLVRRRGQEARLRCSPMKGHSHVYWYRQLPEEGLKFMVYLQKENIIDESGMPKERFSAEFPKEGPSILRIQQVVRGDSAAYFCASSRSWAAQETQYFGPGTRLLVL.

This clonotype was detected only a few times. The chain couples TRBV11-2 to TRBJ1-2; tentatively, D is TRBD1 (5 bases). Trimming pared 4 bases from V and 8 bases from J, leaving 17 bases between. This CDR3 is 14 amino acids long. Germline assignment: CDR1 SGHAT and CDR2 FQNNGV. This CDR3 reads CASSSFGAVRGYTF. The CDR3 DNA is TGTGCCAGCAGCTCCTTCGGGGCGGTTAGAGGCTACACCTTC.

The chain couples TRBV6-5 to TRBJ2-3, with TRBD2 as a possible D gene (5 bases). Germline-derived CDR1 and CDR2 are MNHEY and SVGAGI. Trimming took 0 bases from V and 4 from J, leaving 5 bases between them. The CDR3 sequence is 13 residues long. CDR3 DNA: TGTGCCAGCAGTTACTCGAGGGCAGATACGCAGTATTTT. Its protein is CASSYSRADTQYF.

This clonotype came up many times. This chain uses TRBV4-1 with TRBJ2-2; a weak D match, TRBD1 (5 bases). Germline V gene data show CDR1 as MGHRA and CDR2 as YSYEKL. The CDR3 is 14 amino acids. V lost 4 bases and J lost 0, with 6 bases in between. The CDR3 loop is CASSRQPNTGELFF. The CDR3 DNA reads TGCGCCAGCAGCCGACAGCCGAACACCGGGGAGCTGTTTTTT.

This clonotype was counted between two and nine times. The chain carries TRBV6-5 and TRBJ1-4, with no clear D. CDR1 is MNHEY and CDR2 is SVGAGI in the germline V gene. Between the trimmed V and J ends, which lost 8 bases and 0 bases, there was a span of 16 bases. The CDR3 contains 16 residues. This CDR3 is CASSSHPGATNEKLFF. CDR3 nucleotides: TGTGCCAGCTCTTCCCACCCAGGAGCAACTAATGAAAAACTGTTTTTT.

This clonotype was detected many times. The chain employs TRBV13 and TRBJ2-2; D gene unclear. The CDR3 has 14 residues. Trimming stripped 0 bases from V and 3 bases from J, with 5 bases between. Germline assignment: CDR1 PRHDT and CDR2 FYEKMQ (reference sequence). The CDR3 DNA sequence: TGTGCCAGCAGCTTAGGCAGATACACCGGGGAGCTGTTTTTT. This gives the protein CASSLGRYTGELFF. The entire variable domain, with the rest obtained from reference TRBV13 and TRBJ2-2, is as follows: AAGVIQSPRHLIKEKRETATLKCYPIPRHDTVYWYQQGPGQDPQFLISFYEKMQSDKGSIPDRFSAQQFSDYHSELNMSSLELGDSALYFCASSLGRYTGELFFGEGSRLTVL.

This clonotype was counted many times. The chain combines TRBV9 with TRBJ1-3; no definite D call. CDR3 size: 16 residues. The germline V gene encodes CDR1 SGDLS and CDR2 YYNGEE. The ends were cut back, 0 bases at V and 1 base at J, with 11 bases in the middle. CDR3 DNA sequence: TGTGCCAGCAGCGTAGCTGAGGTGACTTCTGGAAACACCATATATTTT. Translated: CASSVAEVTSGNTIYF.

This clonotype was detected many times. The chain is built from TRBV12-3 or TRBV12-4 and TRBJ1-4; D perhaps matches TRBD1 (6 bases). The CDR3 loop spans 13 amino acids. Trimming pared 6 bases from V and 7 bases from J, leaving 12 bases between. The DNA for the CDR3 is TGTGCCAGCAGACCCCCGGACAGTGAAAAACTGTTTTTT. Its protein product is CASRPPDSEKLFF.

This clonotype was found a few times. The rearrangement joins TRBV4-3 to TRBJ2-1; 8 nucleotides line up with TRBD2. CDR3 size: 17 residues. The germline gives CDR1 LGHNA, CDR2 YSLEER. After removal of 4 bases from V and 9 bases from J, the junction contained 17 bases not matched to a gene. CDR3 bases: TGCGCCAGCAGCCGCCGACGGGAGGGGTGGCGGTATGGTGAGCAGTTCTTC. Amino acid sequence: CASSRRREGWRYGEQFF.

This clonotype was observed at least ten times. V gene TRBV10-3 combines with J gene TRBJ2-7; 9 nucleotides match TRBD1. There are 14 residues in the CDR3. With V trimmed by 5 bases and J by 2 bases, 4 bases remained unmatched. CDR1 and CDR2 from the germline V gene are ENHRY and SYGVKD. CDR3 in amino acids: CAISTGQGAYEQYV. Written as DNA, the CDR3 is TGTGCCATCAGTACGGGACAGGGAGCCTACGAGCAGTACGTC.

Many counts were recorded for this clonotype. The DNA for the CDR3 is TGTGCCAGCAGCTTAGGGGGACTAGCGGGGTACGAGCAGTACTTC. It translates to CASSLGGLAGYEQYF. The chain is built from TRBV7-2 and TRBJ2-7, with 13 bases aligning to TRBD2. CDR1 is SGHTA, CDR2 FQGNSA, per germline. The junction had 1 base not matched to a gene; V was cut back by 1 base and J by 4 bases. The CDR3 contains 15 residues.

V usage is TRBV12-3 or TRBV12-4 and J usage is TRBJ2-5, with a possible D match to TRBD1 (5 bases). This CDR3 spans 13 amino acids. V lost 3 bases to trimming and J lost 10 bases, with 15 bases between them. CDR3 nucleotides: TGTGCCAGCAGTTTGGGGCAGGGCCTGAACCAGTACTTC. Translated: CASSLGQGLNQYF.

This clonotype was seen repeatedly, ten times or more. The V gene is TRBV6-2 or TRBV6-3, the J gene TRBJ1-1, with 7 bases lining up with TRBD1. Trimming at V came to 10 bases and at J to 8 bases, leaving 7 bases not matched to a gene. The CDR3 extends over 11 amino acids. From germline, CDR1 is MNHEY and CDR2 SVGEGT. DNA of the CDR3: TGTGCCATCGTACAGGGGACAGAAGCTTTCTTT. Encoded protein: CAIVQGTEAFF.

This clonotype was seen at least ten times. DNA of the CDR3: TGTGCCAGCAGTTTACTTAATCAGCCCCAGCATTTT. Residues: CASSLLNQPQHF. The chain has TRBV28 and TRBJ1-5; no firm D call. With 2 bases removed from V and 4 bases from J, the gap between germline ends came to 3 bases. The CDR3 contains 12 residues. The germline gives CDR1 MDHEN, CDR2 SYDVKM.

There are many counts of this clonotype. The chain combines TRBV28 with TRBJ2-7, with D perhaps matching TRBD2 (5 bases). Germline-derived CDR1 and CDR2 are MDHEN and SYDVKM. V lost 6 bases and J 5 bases, leaving 17 bases between the germline ends. This CDR3 comprises 14 residues. The CDR3 DNA follows: TGTGCCAGCAGCTCGGGATCCCACTTGGACGAGCAGTACGTC. Its translation is CASSSGSHLDEQYV.

This clonotype came up many times. The chain is built from TRBV10-3 and TRBJ2-1; D remains unclear. Per the germline V gene, CDR1 is ENHRY and CDR2 is SYGVKD. CDR3 size: 16 residues. The ends were cut back, 6 bases at V and 8 bases at J, with 23 bases in the middle. The CDR3 DNA reads TGTGCCATCAGCTCAAAAGGAGTGGGTGTTAGCCATGAGCAGTTCTTC. Translation: CAISSKGVGVSHEQFF.

This clonotype was seen at least ten times. The chain carries TRBV7-2 and TRBJ2-3, with 10 bases lining up with TRBD1. J lost 6 bases, V lost 3 bases, and 3 bases had no gene match. CDR1 is SGHTA and CDR2 is FQGNSA in the germline V gene. The CDR3 runs 14 residues. CDR3 sequence reads: CASSFGQGGDTQYF. The CDR3 bases are TGTGCCAGCAGCTTTGGACAGGGGGGGGATACGCAGTATTTT.

In this sample, this clonotype turned up a few times. The chain is built from TRBV7-9 and TRBJ1-5; TRBD1 aligns across 8 bases. CDR1 is SEHNR and CDR2 is FQNEAQ in the germline V gene (reference sequence). CDR3 length equals 14 residues. V dropped 2 bases and J dropped 7; count of bases not matched to a gene: 4. CDR3 nucleotides: TGTGCCAGCAGCTTACAGGGGGCGGAGCAGCCCCAGCATTTT. This codes for CASSLQGAEQPQHF.

This clonotype has just a few counts. V usage is TRBV25-1 and J usage is TRBJ2-6; D ambiguous. V shed 4 bases and J shed 2 bases, with 3 bases lying between them. Germline V lookup: CDR1 MGHDK, CDR2 SYGVNS. The CDR3 runs to 13 residues. CDR3 protein: CASSVTGANVLTF. CDR3 DNA sequence: TGTGCCAGCAGTGTTACTGGGGCCAACGTCCTGACTTTC.

This clonotype occurred a few times. Here the CDR3 DNA reads TGTGCCAGCAGCTTAGCTTCCTTTAGGAGCACAGATACGCAGTATTTT. Translation: CASSLASFRSTDTQYF. The chain uses TRBV7-8 and TRBJ2-3; D ambiguous. The CDR3 is made up of 16 amino acids. Germline V lookup: CDR1 SGHVS, CDR2 FQNEAQ. Trimming shortened V by 0 bases and J by 0 bases, and 10 bases separated the two germline ends.